This entry lists 15 T cell receptor beta chains sequenced from one sample in a study of blood T cell repertoires in COVID-19. Generated by immunoSEQ multiplex PCR, the TCRdb table keeps only in-frame clones and is missing some. The repertoire holds 450,000 or so clones, with roughly 89% as singletons. The sequenced sample was peripheral blood. Receptors were obtained from a man between 18 and 35 years old with COVID-19, enrolled during active disease.

This sequence joins TRBV4-1 and TRBJ2-6; tentatively, D is TRBD1 (5 bases). Germline V gives CDR1 MGHRA, CDR2 YSYEKL. The germline V and J ends were trimmed by 0 bases and 1 base, with 16 bases remaining between them. The CDR3 is made up of 19 amino acids. The CDR3 nucleotides read TGCGCCAGCAGCCAAGAGGTAGGGGAATTTGGGTCTGGGGCCAACGTCCTGACTTTC. Its translation: CASSQEVGEFGSGANVLTF.

This rearrangement joins TRBV3-1 (or the pseudogene TRBV3-2) to TRBJ2-4, with 8 bases that match TRBD2. CDR1 and CDR2 (germline): LGHDT, YNNKEL (reference sequence). The CDR3 totals 15 residues. Unmatched junction bases numbered 3, after V lost 4 bases and J lost 1 base. DNA for the CDR3: TGTGCCAGCAGCCGGACTAGCATGGCCAAAAACATTCAGTACTTC. Translation: CASSRTSMAKNIQYF.

This chain joins TRBV4-1 and TRBJ2-1, with 7 bases lining up with TRBD1. The J segment lost 10 bases and the V segment lost 4 bases, leaving 7 bases of the junction unmatched. The germline V gene has CDR1 MGHRA and CDR2 YSYEKL. The CDR3 sequence is 13 residues long. The CDR3 here is CASSRRTGAEQFF. For the CDR3, the DNA is TGCGCCAGCAGCCGAAGGACAGGAGCCGAGCAGTTCTTC.

The CDR3 DNA reads TGTGCCAGCAGCTCCCCATTTATATCGGGTCAGGGTATATTGGAGACCCAGTACTTC. It specifies CASSSPFISGQGILETQYF. This sequence joins TRBV28 and TRBJ2-5; D perhaps matches TRBD1 (5 bases). The V and J ends lost 6 bases and 5 bases respectively, with 31 bases between them. The CDR3 sequence is 19 residues long. Germline V gene data show CDR1 as MDHEN and CDR2 as SYDVKM.

The chain joins TRBV30 to TRBJ2-5; D not certain. This CDR3 has 12 residues. The V gene lost 2 bases and the J gene lost 3 bases, with 7 bases spanning the gap. Germline lookup yields CDR1 GTSNPN and CDR2 SVGIG (reference sequence). DNA for the CDR3: TGTGCCTGGAGTCAGTCCGAAGAGACCCAGTACTTC. Translated, it gives CAWSQSEETQYF.

This clone was seen just once. V and J are TRBV29-1 and TRBJ1-1; D is perhaps TRBD1 (5 bases). This CDR3 is 13 amino acids long. V was pared by 1 base and J by 5 bases, with 11 bases between. Germline values: CDR1 SQVTM, CDR2 ANQGSEA. CDR3 region: CSVEAGIGTEAFF. The CDR3 coding sequence is TGCAGCGTTGAAGCAGGGATTGGAACTGAAGCTTTCTTT.

The chain recombines TRBV10-3 with TRBJ2-7; D is unresolved. Germline values: CDR1 ENHRY, CDR2 SYGVKD. The V gene lost 3 bases and the J gene lost 4 bases, with 7 bases spanning the gap. The CDR3 is made up of 12 amino acids. CDR3 sequence reads: CAISENRYEQYF. In nucleotides, the CDR3 is TGTGCCATCAGTGAAAACAGATACGAGCAGTACTTC.

The chain has TRBV3-1 (or the pseudogene TRBV3-2) and TRBJ1-5, with a tentative D call TRBD1 (5 bases). V lost 0 bases to trimming and J lost 5 bases, with 14 bases between them. In germline, CDR1 is LGHDT, CDR2 YNNKEL (reference sequence). The CDR3 runs 16 residues. CDR3 DNA sequence: TGTGCCAGCAGCCAAGATGGTAGGGGTACAGATCAGCCCCAGCATTTT. Protein sequence: CASSQDGRGTDQPQHF.

This sequence joins TRBV19 and TRBJ2-5; 7 bases align to TRBD2. CDR3 size: 11 residues. Trimming cost V 9 bases and J 4 bases; bases outside gene matches: 2. Germline CDR1 LNHDA, CDR2 SQIVND (reference sequence). The CDR3 coding sequence is TGTGCCAGCCGCGGGGGAGAGACCCAGTACTTC. This sequence encodes CASRGGETQYF.

The V call is TRBV2, the J call TRBJ1-3, with D unresolved. The CDR3 consists of 15 residues. V gave up 5 bases and J gave up 8 bases, with 19 bases separating them. Looked up from germline, CDR1 is SNHLY and CDR2 is FYNNEI. The chain's CDR3 is CASSPQVLLGHTIYF. Here the CDR3 DNA reads TGTGCCAGCAGTCCCCAGGTCTTGTTGGGCCACACCATATATTTT.

The chain uses TRBV6-1 and TRBJ2-7; possibly TRBD2 for D (6 bases). CDR1 and CDR2 (germline): MNHNS, SASEGT. Trimming left V 3 bases short and J 1 base short, with 10 bases between. The CDR3 has 14 amino acids. CDR3 DNA sequence: TGTGCCAGCAGTGACCCCGGGACTTCCTACGAGCAGTACTTC. This codes for CASSDPGTSYEQYF.

V and J are TRBV5-1 and TRBJ2-2; D might be TRBD1 (7 bases). Deletions cut 4 bases from V and 1 base from J, with 11 bases between. The CDR3 is made up of 15 amino acids. The germline V gene has CDR1 SGHRS and CDR2 YFSETQ. The CDR3 sequence is CASSRGTVNTGELFF. In DNA form, the CDR3 reads TGCGCCAGCAGCCGCGGGACAGTGAACACCGGGGAGCTGTTTTTT.

At least ten counts were recorded for this clone. The chain joins TRBV10-3 to TRBJ2-7; maybe TRBD1 (5 bases). This CDR3 spans 15 amino acids. V was trimmed by 7 bases and J by 1 base, leaving 17 bases between them. Looked up from germline, CDR1 is ENHRY and CDR2 is SYGVKD. The CDR3 region is CAITQGPRQSYEQYF. The CDR3 DNA follows: TGTGCCATCACTCAGGGCCCCAGGCAATCCTACGAGCAGTACTTC.

The chain carries TRBV30 and TRBJ2-7; the D gene is possibly TRBD1 (6 bases). The CDR3 sequence is 11 residues long. From germline, CDR1 is GTSNPN and CDR2 SVGIG (reference sequence). The V end was cut by 7 bases, the J end by 5 bases, with 12 bases between. CDR3 nucleotide sequence: TGTGCCTTGGGACAACTAGACGAGCAGTACTTC. Its protein is CALGQLDEQYF.

The genes are TRBV5-1 and TRBJ2-1; 12 bases line up with TRBD1. Looked up from germline, CDR1 is SGHRS and CDR2 is YFSETQ. The CDR3 extends over 15 amino acids. V lost 4 bases to trimming and J lost 8 bases; unmatched junction nucleotides: 7. In DNA, the CDR3 is TGCGCCAGCAGCGGGGAGGGACAGGGGGCTTATGAGCAGTTCTTC. Its protein product is CASSGEGQGAYEQFF.